This T cell receptor (beta chain) stems from a study of patients and donors after allogeneic stem cell transplantation. CDR3 size: 17 residues. With 4 bases clipped from V and 2 bases from J, the junction kept 13 bases outside the gene matches. In germline, CDR1 is MGHRA, CDR2 YSYEKL. This clonotype was recorded at least ten times. Each CDR3 protein is one row after TCRdb ran MiXCR on the RT-PCR reads. The sample contains about 230,000 distinct CDR3 sequences, around 14% of which appear only once. The sequenced sample was blood, either unsorted or a sorted T cell fraction (not recorded which). The rearrangement joins TRBV4-1 to TRBJ2-7; 8 bases are shared with TRBD1. The sequence was obtained from a human donor who was either an allogeneic HSCT recipient or a stem cell or donor lymphocyte infusion donor (not recorded which). It is not recorded whose cells these are; they may come from a transplant donor. The CDR3 coding sequence is TGCGCCAGCAGCCTCCAGAGGCTGGGACAGGCAACCTACGAGCAGTACTTC. It encodes CASSLQRLGQATYEQYF.